The clone carrying this TCR beta chain has just a few counts. Its target is not known. Here immunoSEQ multiplex PCR was the method, and the copy in TCRdb shows in-frame clones only, minus some. This sample has 15,000 to 25,000 clones, with around four fifths found just once. The unexposed donors gave CD4+ T cells in about 2010-2019, prior to COVID-19. CD4+ T cells were isolated from the cells after around 11 days of culture. Half the medium was replaced with IL-2 medium on days 3 and 7. The data are from a study of CD4 T cells in relation to SARS-CoV-2 and coronaviruses. Whole-study context: Negative control cultures got HIV-1 Nef peptides or no peptide.

Findings of the study overall: Around 60% of donors had memory CD4+ clonotypes crossrecognizing SARS-CoV-2 and common cold coronavirus spike.

Material for sequencing was CD4+ T cells from PBMCs, cultured in vitro. The TCR comes from a human donor in good health.

CDR3 residues: CASGQNNSPLHF. The DNA of the CDR3 is TGTGCCAGCGGGCAGAATAATTCACCCCTCCACTTT. This chain links TRBV2 with TRBJ1-6, with D unclear. Per the germline V gene, CDR1 is SNHLY and CDR2 is FYNNEI. The CDR3 has 12 residues. V shed 8 bases and J shed 5 bases, with 7 bases lying between them.